In its sample, the clone carrying this TCR beta chain ranks as large (0.1 to 1%). The CDR3 sequence is 13 residues long. Germline CDR1 SNHLY, CDR2 FYNNEI. V lost 4 bases and J 5 bases, leaving 9 bases between the germline ends. This record belongs to a study of spatial heterogeneity in lung cancer. TCRdb processed the 5' RACE reads anew with MiXCR; each CDR3 protein has one entry. The table has 2,000 or so distinct CDR3 sequences, 23% seen once. Time point described: sample taken at primary tumor resection. The rearrangement uses TRBV2 and TRBJ2-1; no definite D call. The sequencing here drew on normal lung tissue next to the tumor, taken at surgery. This clonotype was obtained from a male donor with early-stage non-small cell lung cancer. The CDR3 region is CASSVTVDNEQFF. CDR3 bases: TGTGCCAGCAGTGTAACAGTCGACAATGAGCAGTTCTTC.